The 12 T cell receptor beta chains reported below all come from one sample, sequenced in a study of CD8+CD57+ T cells in acquired aplastic anemia (dated by TCRdb to 2016 to 2018). Expansion of CD8+CD57+ cells had been shown by flow cytometry in the patients chosen for sequencing. TCRdb names Illumina HiSeq 2000 as the instrument used. Genomic DNA was used as template for profiling of TCR beta VDJ combinations and CDR3 sequences. In-frame beta chains were kept once TCRdb had trimmed the public reads at Q25 with fastp and called clones with MiXCR. Records with the same CDR3 protein are collapsed into one entry carrying the most frequent genes and DNA. The sample yields over 250,000 distinct CDR3 sequences; approximately 57% were counted once. In total, the top ten clones hold approximately 1.2% of the sample. Sequenced: sorted CD4+, CD8+, or CD8+CD57+ T cells (not recorded which) from PBMCs. Every receptor here comes from a human donor with aplastic anemia.

The gene calls are TRBV2 and TRBJ1-2; 7 nucleotides align to TRBD1. Germline values: CDR1 SNHLY, CDR2 FYNNEI. The CDR3 contains 12 residues. Losses at the gene ends were 7 bases for V and 6 bases for J; bases not matched to a gene: 5. The CDR3 DNA reads TGTGCCAGCAAAGACAGGGTTGATGGCTACACCTTC. Protein product: CASKDRVDGYTF. The full variable domain, completed using reference TRBV2 and TRBJ1-2, is EPEVTQTPSHQVTQMGQEVILRCVPISNHLYFYWYRQILGQKVEFLVSFYNNEISEKSEIFDDQFSVERPDGSNFTLKIRSTKLEDSAMYFCASKDRVDGYTFGSGTRLTVV.

The rearrangement joins TRBV9 to TRBJ2-7; no clear D gene. Germline-derived CDR1 and CDR2 are SGDLS and YYNGEE. The CDR3 runs to 15 residues. The germline V and J ends were trimmed by 0 bases and 0 bases, with 10 bases remaining between them. CDR3 DNA: TGTGCCAGCAGCGTAGAGGGCCTCAGCTCCTACGAGCAGTACTTC. Translating it yields CASSVEGLSSYEQYF.

This clonotype was detected a few times. The CDR3 DNA reads TGTGCCAGCAGGGGTGGGAGCACTGAAGCTTTCTTT. It specifies CASRGGSTEAFF. The chain is built from TRBV7-9 and TRBJ1-1; no firm D call. Germline V CDR1 and CDR2: SEHNR, FQNEAQ (reference sequence). Trimming removed 6 bases from V and 4 bases from J, with 9 bases in between. The CDR3 has 12 amino acids.

This clonotype was detected only a few times. This chain joins TRBV9 and TRBJ2-1; 7 bases line up with TRBD2. The CDR3 has 16 residues. Germline V lookup: CDR1 SGDLS, CDR2 YYNGEE. J was trimmed by 5 bases and V by 3 bases; bases with no gene match: 11. The CDR3 loop reads CASSASFPGLDNEQFF. The CDR3 region has the DNA TGTGCCAGCAGCGCGAGTTTTCCTGGACTAGACAATGAGCAGTTCTTC.

In the case of this clonotype: No conserved phenylalanine or tryptophan is present at the end of the CDR3, so a read error is the likely explanation. The chain is built from TRBV19 and TRBJ2-7, with D hard to call. Trimming left V 1 base short and J 3 bases short, with 13 bases between. CDR3 length: 15 residues. CDR1 is LNHDA and CDR2 is SQIVND in the germline V gene (reference sequence). CDR3 sequence: CASSIGPLRYYEQYL. The CDR3 DNA reads as TGTGCCAGTAGTATAGGACCCCTGCGGTACTACGAGCAGTACCTC.

The chain combines TRBV28 with TRBJ1-2; weak D call: TRBD1 (6 bases). Trimming removed 4 bases from V and 4 bases from J, with 25 bases in between. CDR1 is MDHEN and CDR2 is SYDVKM in the germline V gene. This CDR3 spans 18 amino acids. This CDR3 reads CASSSTGTQQGGSYGYTF. CDR3 nucleotide sequence: TGTGCCAGCAGTTCAACCGGGACTCAACAGGGAGGATCCTATGGCTACACCTTC.

Only one count was recorded for this clonotype. The chain couples TRBV7-9 to TRBJ1-2; D perhaps matches TRBD1 (5 bases). V was pared by 5 bases and J by 2 bases, with 15 bases between. This CDR3 has 15 residues. Germline CDR1 reads SEHNR; CDR2 reads FQNEAQ (reference sequence). DNA of the CDR3: TGTGCCAGCAGCCCCTGGATGTCAGGGAACTATGGCTACACCTTC. It specifies CASSPWMSGNYGYTF.

V gene TRBV29-1 combines with J gene TRBJ2-7; TRBD2 agrees at 13 bases. V lost 6 bases and J lost 2; bases outside the gene matches: 1. From germline, CDR1 is SQVTM and CDR2 ANQGSEA. The CDR3 runs 13 residues. CDR3 loop: CSVGTSGTYEQYF. CDR3 bases: TGCAGCGTGGGGACTAGCGGGACCTACGAGCAGTACTTC.

This chain connects TRBV7-2 to TRBJ2-7, with D possibly being TRBD1 (6 bases). V lost 9 bases to trimming and J lost 10 bases, with 22 bases between them. The CDR3 has 13 residues. Germline-derived CDR1 and CDR2 are SGHTA and FQGNSA. CDR3: CARSRGYLGPQYF. Written as DNA, the CDR3 is TGTGCCAGGAGCAGGGGCTATCTGGGTCCCCAGTACTTC.

V usage is TRBV19 and J usage is TRBJ2-5; no definite D call. V was pared by 5 bases and J by 4 bases, with 17 bases between. CDR1 and CDR2 (germline): LNHDA, SQIVND (reference sequence). The CDR3 spans 15 residues. CDR3 bases: TGTGCCAGTAGTTATGCCTCGGGTATCGCAGAGACCCAGTACTTC. Translating it yields CASSYASGIAETQYF. The full variable domain, its missing parts supplied by reference TRBV19 and TRBJ2-5, is DGGITQSPKYLFRKEGQNVTLSCEQNLNHDAMYWYRQDPGQGLRLIYYSQIVNDFQKGDIAEGYSVSREKKESFPLTVTSAQKNPTAFYLCASSYASGIAETQYFGPGTRLLVL.

The chain combines TRBV5-1 with TRBJ2-5, with 13 positions matching TRBD2. Germline V gene sequence: CDR1 SGHRS, CDR2 YFSETQ. The CDR3 is 16 amino acids. Unmatched junction bases numbered 4, after V lost 0 bases and J lost 5 bases. In DNA form, the CDR3 reads TGCGCCAGCAGCTTGGGACTAGCGGGGGGCGGGGAGACCCAGTACTTC. Translation gives CASSLGLAGGGETQYF. Combining the CDR3 with reference TRBV5-1 and TRBJ2-5 gives the whole variable domain KAGVTQTPRYLIKTRGQQVTLSCSPISGHRSVSWYQQTPGQGLQFLFEYFSETQRNKGNFPGRFSGRQFSNSRSEMNVSTLELGDSALYLCASSLGLAGGGETQYFGPGTRLLVL.

There are many counts of this clonotype. The J gene is TRBJ2-5, the V gene TRBV7-8; D gene ambiguous. Between the trimmed V and J ends, which lost 6 bases and 2 bases, there was a span of 19 bases. The CDR3 totals 16 residues. From germline, CDR1 is SGHVS and CDR2 FQNEAQ. CDR3 coding DNA: TGTGCCAGCAGTCCCCAGCAGTTGTTTCGGCAAGAGACCCAGTACTTC. Protein: CASSPQQLFRQETQYF. The whole variable domain, remainder taken from reference TRBV7-8 and TRBJ2-5, is GAGVSQSPRYKVAKRGQDVALRCDPISGHVSLFWYQQALGQGPEFLTYFQNEAQLDKSGLPSDRFFAERPEGSVSTLKIQRTQQEDSAVYLCASSPQQLFRQETQYFGPGTRLLVL.